The 8 T cell receptor beta chains listed next were all sequenced from one sample in a study of T cells after yellow fever vaccination. One entry per CDR3 protein, called by TCRdb with MiXCR from the 5' RACE reads. The profile shows just over 300,000 distinct CDR3 sequences, about 3.5% of them singletons. The starting material was PBMCs, obtained on the day of the yellow fever booster vaccination. These receptors were collected from a man between 18 and 35 years old who received the YFV17D yellow fever vaccine.

This chain links TRBV7-2 with TRBJ1-3; D call uncertain. The CDR3 contains 15 residues. V was trimmed by 2 bases and J by 4 bases, leaving 12 bases between them. Germline V lookup: CDR1 SGHTA, CDR2 FQGNSA. Written as DNA, the CDR3 is TGTGCCAGCAGCTTACGGGAAATCTCCGGAAACACCATATATTTT. Protein sequence: CASSLREISGNTIYF. Drawing the rest from reference TRBV7-2 and TRBJ1-3, the complete variable domain is GAGVSQSPSNKVTEKGKDVELRCDPISGHTALYWYRQSLGQGLEFLIYFQGNSAPDKSGLPSDRFSAERTGGSVSTLTIQRTQQEDSAVYLCASSLREISGNTIYFGEGSWLTVV.

Only a few counts were recorded for this clonotype. V usage is TRBV7-2 and J usage is TRBJ1-2; tentatively, D is TRBD1 (5 bases). The germline V and J ends were trimmed by 0 bases and 0 bases, with 8 bases remaining between them. Germline CDR1 reads SGHTA; CDR2 reads FQGNSA. The CDR3 has 15 residues. The CDR3 spells CASSLAGPSNYGYTF. The DNA of the CDR3 is TGTGCCAGCAGCTTAGCGGGGCCATCTAACTATGGCTACACCTTC. Looking up the rest from reference TRBV7-2 and TRBJ1-2 gives the full variable domain: GAGVSQSPSNKVTEKGKDVELRCDPISGHTALYWYRQSLGQGLEFLIYFQGNSAPDKSGLPSDRFSAERTGGSVSTLTIQRTQQEDSAVYLCASSLAGPSNYGYTFGSGTRLTVV.

In its sample, this clonotype was seen many times. V is TRBV6-6 and J is TRBJ2-3, with 9 bases aligning to TRBD1. Looked up from germline, CDR1 is MNHNY and CDR2 is SVGAGI (reference sequence). There are 16 residues in the CDR3. V was pared by 5 bases and J by 1 base, with 7 bases of the junction left unmatched. CDR3 in amino acids: CASSVRTGVGTDTQYF. Here the CDR3 DNA reads TGTGCCAGCAGTGTAAGGACAGGGGTTGGCACAGATACGCAGTATTTT.

This clonotype was seen ten or more times. CDR3 region: CASSSRGGPLMNYEQYF. Here the CDR3 DNA reads TGCGCCAGCAGCTCCCGGGGAGGACCGCTGATGAACTACGAGCAGTACTTC. The chain couples TRBV5-1 to TRBJ2-7; D perhaps matches TRBD2 (6 bases). V lost 3 bases and J 3 bases, leaving 22 bases between the germline ends. This CDR3 comprises 17 residues. The germline CDR1 and CDR2 sequences are SGHRS and YFSETQ.

CDR3 residues: CSAETSGGAKDTQYF. DNA of the CDR3: TGCAGTGCTGAGACTAGCGGGGGGGCCAAGGATACGCAGTATTTT. The chain has TRBV20-1 and TRBJ2-3, with 14 bases that match TRBD2. There are 15 residues in the CDR3. CDR1 is DFQATT, CDR2 SNEGSKA, per germline (reference sequence). Trimming cost V 5 bases and J 6 bases; bases outside gene matches: 7.

This clonotype occurred a few times. This rearrangement joins TRBV20-1 to TRBJ2-7, with 7 bases matching TRBD2. V trimming: 0 bases; J trimming: 3 bases; junction bases outside the gene matches: 8. Germline CDR1 and CDR2: DFQATT and SNEGSKA (reference sequence). This CDR3 has 15 residues. The CDR3 sequence is CSARDLRGRGYEQYV. The CDR3 DNA is TGCAGTGCTAGAGATCTCAGAGGGAGGGGCTACGAGCAGTACGTC.

This sequence joins TRBV27 and TRBJ1-5; D not resolved. CDR3 length: 13 residues. CDR1 and CDR2 (germline): MNHEY, SMNVEV (reference sequence). V was cut by 3 bases and J by 6 bases, with 9 bases left in between. The CDR3 bases are TGTGCCAGCAGTTTGATGTTGGGTCAGCCCCAGCATTTT. Encoded protein: CASSLMLGQPQHF.

This clonotype was seen repeatedly, ten times or more. V gene TRBV7-9 combines with J gene TRBJ2-5; 8 nucleotides agree with TRBD1. With 10 bases clipped from V and 2 bases from J, the junction kept 12 bases outside the gene matches. The CDR3 sequence is 15 residues long. The germline CDR1 and CDR2 sequences are SEHNR and FQNEAQ (reference sequence). The CDR3 here is CATCPGQAVQETQYF. The CDR3 coding sequence is TGTGCCACCTGCCCGGGACAGGCCGTTCAAGAGACCCAGTACTTC. Variable domain in full (rest from reference TRBV7-9 and TRBJ2-5): DTGVSQNPRHKITKRGQNVTFRCDPISEHNRLYWYRQTLGQGPEFLTYFQNEAQLEKSRLLSDRFSAERPKGSFSTLEIQRTEQGDSAMYLCATCPGQAVQETQYFGPGTRLLVL.